Sequencing of this TCR beta chain was carried out in a study of blood T cell repertoires in COVID-19. Overall study: Samples representing acute and convalescent COVID-19 were sourced from the United States, Italy and Spain.

In the authors' workflow: Researchers report that nucleated cell counts were estimated from reference gene primer amplification. Measured with immunoSEQ multiplex PCR; TCRdb has only the in-frame clones, and not every one. For V, J and clone size, that table is used; D and trimming come from the DNA. This sample has 45,000 to 65,000 clones, with around 75% found just once. Germline CDR1 and CDR2: KGHDR and SFDVKD. V dropped 0 bases and J dropped 7 bases, with 9 bases sitting between them. There are 14 residues in the CDR3. The origin of this receptor is a human donor in a cohort sampled during active COVID-19. V gene TRBV24-1 combines with J gene TRBJ2-1; tentatively, D is TRBD1 (5 bases). The sequenced sample consisted of peripheral blood. Here the CDR3 DNA reads TGTGCCACCAGTGATTTGCAGGGCGGTAATGAGCAGTTCTTC. Its translation is CATSDLQGGNEQFF.